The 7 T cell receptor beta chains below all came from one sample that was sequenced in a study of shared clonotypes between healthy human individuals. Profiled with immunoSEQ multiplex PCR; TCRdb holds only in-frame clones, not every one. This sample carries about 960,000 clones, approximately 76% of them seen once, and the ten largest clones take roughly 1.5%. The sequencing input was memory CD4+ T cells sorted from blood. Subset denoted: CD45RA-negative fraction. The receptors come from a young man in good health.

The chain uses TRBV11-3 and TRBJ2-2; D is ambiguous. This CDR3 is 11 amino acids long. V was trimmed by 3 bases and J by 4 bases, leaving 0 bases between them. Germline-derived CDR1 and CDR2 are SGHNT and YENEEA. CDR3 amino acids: CASSFTGELFF. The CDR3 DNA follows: TGTGCCAGCAGCTTCACCGGGGAGCTGTTTTTT.

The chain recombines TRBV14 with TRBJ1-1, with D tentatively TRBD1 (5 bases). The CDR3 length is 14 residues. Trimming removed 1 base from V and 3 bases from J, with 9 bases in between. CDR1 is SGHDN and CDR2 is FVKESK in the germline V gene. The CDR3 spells CASSQVLGDTEAFF. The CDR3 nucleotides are TGTGCCAGCAGCCAAGTCTTGGGGGACACTGAAGCTTTCTTT.

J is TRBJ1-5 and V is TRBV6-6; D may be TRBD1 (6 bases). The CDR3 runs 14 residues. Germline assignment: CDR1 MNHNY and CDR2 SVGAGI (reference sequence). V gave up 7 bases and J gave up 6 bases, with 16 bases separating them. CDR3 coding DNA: TGTGCCAGCACCGACGGGGCAGGGGTTCAGCCCCAGCATTTT. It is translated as CASTDGAGVQPQHF.

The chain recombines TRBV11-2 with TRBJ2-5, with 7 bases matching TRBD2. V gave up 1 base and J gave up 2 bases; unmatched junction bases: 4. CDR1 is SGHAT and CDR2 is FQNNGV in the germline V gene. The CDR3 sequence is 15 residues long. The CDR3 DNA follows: TGTGCCAGCAGCTTAGCTAGCGGCACTCAAGAGACCCAGTACTTC. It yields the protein CASSLASGTQETQYF.

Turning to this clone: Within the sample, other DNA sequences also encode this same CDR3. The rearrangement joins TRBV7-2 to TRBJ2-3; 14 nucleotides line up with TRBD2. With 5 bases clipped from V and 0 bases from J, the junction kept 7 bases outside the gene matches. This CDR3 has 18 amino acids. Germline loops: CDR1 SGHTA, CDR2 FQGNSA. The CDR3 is CASSLRTSGGISTDTQYF. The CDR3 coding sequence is TGTGCCAGCAGCCTTCGGACTAGCGGGGGGATTAGCACAGATACGCAGTATTTT.

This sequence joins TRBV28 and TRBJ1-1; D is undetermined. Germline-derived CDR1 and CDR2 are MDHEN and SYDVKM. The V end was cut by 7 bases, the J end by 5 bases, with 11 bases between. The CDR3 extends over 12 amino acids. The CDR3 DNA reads TGTGCCAGCAACCAGGTTAATACTGAAGCTTTCTTT. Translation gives CASNQVNTEAFF.

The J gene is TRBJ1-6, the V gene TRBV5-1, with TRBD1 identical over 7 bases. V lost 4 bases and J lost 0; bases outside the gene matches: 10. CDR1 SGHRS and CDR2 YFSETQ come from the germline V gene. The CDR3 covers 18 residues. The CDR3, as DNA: TGCGCCAGCAGCCCCCAGGGGGGCCTGAGCTCCTATAATTCACCCCTCCACTTT. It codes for CASSPQGGLSSYNSPLHF.